A selection of T cell receptor beta chains follows, all from one sample in a study of blood T cell repertoires in COVID-19. Profiled with immunoSEQ multiplex PCR; TCRdb holds only in-frame clones, not every one. The repertoire holds approximately 360,000 clones, about four fifths seen once, with about 4.8% in the top ten. Sequencing was done on a sample of PBMCs or T cells enriched from blood (not recorded which). These receptor sequences come from a woman between 50 and 59 years old who had recovered from COVID-19. The CDR3 runs from the conserved cysteine through the conserved F or W. Fields, in order: V gene, D gene, clone size, CDR3 length, J gene, CDR3 DNA, CDR3 protein. A D gene is named only where the DNA matches it firmly. A row's size may be missing; if present it is once, few, many or a size class.

>TRBV5-6|.|.|14|TRBJ1-5
TGTGCCAGCAGCTTGGGGGGGCAAGGTCAGCCCCAGCATTTT
CASSLGGQGQPQHF
>TRBV7-9|TRBD1|few|14|TRBJ1-2
TGTGCCAGCAGCACGGACAGGGGTCACTATGGCTACACCTTC
CASSTDRGHYGYTF
>TRBV28|TRBD1|.|17|TRBJ1-5
TGTGCCAGCAGTTTCTGGACAGGGAAGAGGATCAATCAGCCCCAGCATTTT
CASSFWTGKRINQPQHF
>TRBV5-5|TRBD1|few|14|TRBJ1-1
TGTGCCAGCAGATTAGGACAGGGACACACTGAAGCTTTCTTT
CASRLGQGHTEAFF
>TRBV7-9|.|.|12|TRBJ2-1
TGTGCCAGCAGCTTAGACGGGTATGAGCAGTTCTTC
CASSLDGYEQFF
>TRBV3-1/TRBV3-2|TRBD1|.|16|TRBJ2-5
TGTGCCAGCAGCCCGATAACTGGCAGGGGGCAAGAGACCCAGTACTTC
CASSPITGRGQETQYF
>TRBV7-9|TRBD1|.|17|TRBJ1-2
TGTGCCAGCAGCATGCGCCCGGGACAGGGCGCAGCCTATGGCTACACCTTC
CASSMRPGQGAAYGYTF
>TRBV9|TRBD1|.|15|TRBJ1-1
TGTGCCAGCAGCACAGGGGGGGGACAGGGATTCAGGGCTTTCTTT
CASSTGGGQGFRAFF
>TRBV7-2|TRBD1|.|14|TRBJ1-2
TGTGCCAGCAGCCCGGACAGGTTCTTTGATGGCTACACCTTC
CASSPDRFFDGYTF
>TRBV6-2/TRBV6-3|TRBD1|few|14|TRBJ1-6
TGTGCCAGCAGTTGGACAGGGCGGACTTCACCCCTCCACTTT
CASSWTGRTSPLHF
>TRBV7-2|TRBD2|once|15|TRBJ2-1
TGTGCCAGCAGCCCCACTAGCGGGAGAGTCAATGAGCAGTTCTTC
CASSPTSGRVNEQFF
>TRBV19|.|.|13|TRBJ1-2
TGTGCCAGTAGTCCCGACAAGAACTATGGCTACACCTTC
CASSPDKNYGYTF
>TRBV5-1|.|.|12|TRBJ2-7
TGCGCCAGCAGTGGCCTGCCCACCGAGCAGTACTTC
CASSGLPTEQYF
>TRBV19|TRBD1|.|16|TRBJ1-2
TGTGCCAGTAGTACTCGGACAGGGGGTCCTAACTATGGCTACACCTTC
CASSTRTGGPNYGYTF
>TRBV30|.|.|15|TRBJ1-5
TGTGCCTGGTCCAAAATTCAGGCCGGCAATCAGCCCCAGCATTTT
CAWSKIQAGNQPQHF
>TRBV18|.|.|14|TRBJ1-5
TGTGCCAGCTCACCTACATCGACGGAGCAGCCCCAGCATTTT
CASSPTSTEQPQHF
>TRBV4-2|.|.|14|TRBJ2-3
TGTGCCAGCAGCCTGGGGGCAGTCACAGATACGCAGTATTTT
CASSLGAVTDTQYF
>TRBV2|TRBD1|.|15|TRBJ1-1
TGTGCCAGCAGTAAATCGACAGGGATGAACACTGAAGCTTTCTTT
CASSKSTGMNTEAFF
>TRBV7-2|TRBD1|few|14|TRBJ1-2
TGTGCCAGCAGCTTAGGGACAGGGGCATATGGCTACACCTTC
CASSLGTGAYGYTF
>TRBV2|TRBD2|.|16|TRBJ2-3
TGTGCCAGCAGGCGGACTAGCGGGGGGAACACAGATACGCAGTATTTT
CASRRTSGGNTDTQYF
>TRBV11-3|TRBD2|.|13|TRBJ2-7
TGTGCCAGCAAGGTTAGCGGGGGAACTGAGCAGTACTTC
CASKVSGGTEQYF
>TRBV5-4|TRBD1|.|14|TRBJ2-3
TGTGCCAGCAGCCCGGGACAGACCACAGATACGCAGTATTTT
CASSPGQTTDTQYF
>TRBV27|.|.|14|TRBJ1-6
TGTGCCAGCCGAGGAAGCGGGGCGCGCTCACCCCTCCACTTT
CASRGSGARSPLHF
>TRBV5-4|TRBD1|.|15|TRBJ1-2
TGTGCCAGCAGGGACGGGACAGGGCTTGTATATGGCTACACCTTC
CASRDGTGLVYGYTF
>TRBV5-1|.|.|16|TRBJ2-7
TGCGCCAGCAGCTTGGAATCCCCGTTCAGCTCCTACGAGCAGTACTTC
CASSLESPFSSYEQYF
>TRBV7-2|.|.|13|TRBJ2-2
TGTGCCAGCAGCTTTGACTGGGCCGGGGAGCTGTTTTTT
CASSFDWAGELFF